Below are 27 T cell receptor beta chains sequenced from a single sample in a study of cytomegalovirus exposure and HLA in healthy donors. The PCR used 60 Vbeta and 13 Jbeta primers. Sequencing was performed with immunoSEQ multiplex PCR; in TCRdb, only in-frame clones are kept and a portion is missing. This sample has 73,000 or so clones, with around 77% found just once. Source material: PBMCs. These receptors were taken from a man aged 45 to 65 in good health and CMV-seronegative.

The count of this clone is one. The chain links TRBV20-1 to TRBJ2-4; D gene uncertain. The length of the CDR3 is 11 residues. The germline V gene encodes CDR1 DFQATT and CDR2 SNEGSKA (reference sequence). The ends were cut back, 3 bases at V and 5 bases at J, with 5 bases in the middle. CDR3 nucleotide sequence: TGCAGTGCTAGGAGCGAAAACATTCAGTACTTC. Its protein is CSARSENIQYF.

A single count supports this clone. This chain joins TRBV25-1 and TRBJ1-1; 7 nucleotides match TRBD1. This CDR3 comprises 14 residues. Germline V CDR1 and CDR2: MGHDK, SYGVNS. Trimming at V came to 5 bases and at J to 2 bases, leaving 5 bases not matched to a gene. The CDR3 is CASSRQGANTEAFF. For the CDR3, the DNA is TGTGCCAGCAGTCGACAGGGCGCTAACACTGAAGCTTTCTTT.

The gene calls are TRBV19 and TRBJ2-6; D is ambiguous. The CDR3 runs to 13 residues. Germline V lookup: CDR1 LNHDA, CDR2 SQIVND (reference sequence). Trimming pared 9 bases from V and 0 bases from J, leaving 6 bases between. CDR3 DNA: TGTGCCAGCCAGGTCTCTGGGGCCAACGTCCTGACTTTC. It codes for CASQVSGANVLTF.

V is TRBV4-2 and J is TRBJ2-2, with a weak D call TRBD1 (7 bases). This CDR3 spans 16 amino acids. The ends were cut back, 1 base at V and 6 bases at J, with 15 bases in the middle. Per the germline V gene, CDR1 is LGHNA and CDR2 is YNFKEQ. The CDR3 coding sequence is TGTGCCAGCAGCCAAGTCTCCAGGGGGGTATCCGGGGAGCTGTTTTTT. This translates into CASSQVSRGVSGELFF.

V gene TRBV7-9 combines with J gene TRBJ2-3, with D perhaps matching TRBD2 (5 bases). Trimming shortened V by 9 bases and J by 6 bases, and 7 bases separated the two germline ends. The V gene's germline CDR1 is SEHNR and CDR2 FQNEAQ (reference sequence). The CDR3 contains 10 residues. The CDR3 loop reads CARGEDTQYF. The DNA for the CDR3 is TGTGCCAGGGGAGAGGATACGCAGTATTTT.

The chain links TRBV7-9 to TRBJ2-3; D unresolved. The CDR3 loop spans 16 amino acids. V gave up 1 base and J gave up 0 bases, with 11 bases separating them. The germline V gene encodes CDR1 SEHNR and CDR2 FQNEAQ (reference sequence). The CDR3 spells CASSLGSRASTDTQYF. The DNA of the CDR3 is TGTGCCAGCAGCTTAGGTAGCAGAGCTAGCACAGATACGCAGTATTTT.

V is TRBV15 and J is TRBJ1-5; D is unclear. V shed 0 bases and J shed 4 bases, with 13 bases lying between them. The germline gives CDR1 LNHNV, CDR2 YYDKDF (reference sequence). The CDR3 sequence is 16 residues long. CDR3 region: CATSRDKGAPNQPQHF. The CDR3 bases are TGTGCCACCAGCAGAGATAAAGGAGCGCCAAATCAGCCCCAGCATTTT.

In DNA form, the CDR3 reads TGTGCCAGCAGCCTCGATGGGACACTACGAAACACCATATATTTT. This sequence encodes CASSLDGTLRNTIYF. The chain combines TRBV9 with TRBJ1-3; maybe TRBD1 (6 bases). Trimming shortened V by 4 bases and J by 5 bases, and 16 bases separated the two germline ends. The CDR3 length is 15 residues. The germline gives CDR1 SGDLS, CDR2 YYNGEE.

This clone was observed a single time. This chain joins TRBV6-4 and TRBJ2-3; 7 nucleotides agree with TRBD2. The V gene's germline CDR1 is MRHNA and CDR2 SNTAGT. Unmatched junction bases numbered 5, after V lost 0 bases and J lost 2 bases. This CDR3 is 16 amino acids long. CDR3 sequence reads: CASSDSGGGLTDTQYF. The CDR3 DNA sequence: TGTGCCAGCAGTGACTCTGGCGGGGGTCTCACAGATACGCAGTATTTT.

The CDR3 loop reads CASSSLDRIYGYTF. The CDR3 region has the DNA TGTGCCAGCAGCTCGCTGGACAGGATCTATGGCTACACCTTC. This sequence joins TRBV11-2 and TRBJ1-2, with TRBD1 matching over 7 bases. This CDR3 has 14 amino acids. The germline V gene has CDR1 SGHAT and CDR2 FQNNGV. Losses at the gene ends were 4 bases for V and 4 bases for J; bases not matched to a gene: 6.

This rearrangement joins TRBV5-1 to TRBJ2-1; 9 bases match TRBD2. Germline V gene sequence: CDR1 SGHRS, CDR2 YFSETQ. The trim removed 0 bases at V and 8 bases at J, leaving 6 bases unmatched. The CDR3 consists of 15 residues. CDR3 bases: TGCGCCAGCAGCTTGGGGGGCGGGGGGGCCCATGAGCAGTTCTTC. Its translation is CASSLGGGGAHEQFF.

This clone occurred a few times. The junction departs from the called germline gene at one end, perhaps through a read error. V and J are TRBV7-7 and TRBJ2-3; D remains unclear. Germline V gene lookup returns CDR1 SSHAT and CDR2 FNYEAQ (reference sequence). The CDR3 covers 15 residues. CDR3 amino acids: CASSLDAASTDTQYF. DNA of the CDR3: TGTGCTAGCAGCTTAGACGCGGCAAGCACAGATACGCAGTATTTT.

V gene TRBV29-1 combines with J gene TRBJ2-5, with a possible D match to TRBD2 (5 bases). The CDR3 totals 13 residues. The germline gives CDR1 SQVTM, CDR2 ANQGSEA. The V end was cut by 5 bases, the J end by 1 base, with 11 bases between. CDR3 amino acids: CSVKRDGQETQYF. Here the CDR3 DNA reads TGCAGCGTTAAGAGGGATGGCCAAGAGACCCAGTACTTC.

The CDR3 bases are TGTGCCAGCTCACGGGGGACAGGTGTGCCTGAAGCTTTCTTT. Translation gives CASSRGTGVPEAFF. The J gene is TRBJ1-1, the V gene TRBV18, with TRBD1 matching over 8 bases. Germline lookup yields CDR1 KGHSH and CDR2 LQKENI. With 4 bases clipped from V and 6 bases from J, the junction kept 7 bases outside the gene matches. This CDR3 spans 14 amino acids.

This clone was counted a single time. V gene TRBV10-3 combines with J gene TRBJ2-5; 8 nucleotides agree with TRBD1. CDR1 is ENHRY, CDR2 SYGVKD, per germline. The CDR3 contains 14 residues. The trim removed 3 bases at V and 5 bases at J, leaving 5 bases unmatched. The CDR3 reads CAISDVGTGETQYF. CDR3 nucleotide sequence: TGTGCCATCAGTGATGTGGGGACAGGTGAGACCCAGTACTTC.

The chain combines TRBV4-1 with TRBJ2-3, with a tentative D call TRBD1 (6 bases). V lost 4 bases and J lost 2, with 19 bases in between. From germline, CDR1 is MGHRA and CDR2 YSYEKL. The CDR3 spans 17 residues. CDR3 protein: CASSPRRVGALTDTQYF. The CDR3 nucleotides are TGCGCCAGCAGCCCCCGACGGGTGGGGGCACTCACAGATACGCAGTATTTT.

The chain employs TRBV10-3 and TRBJ1-4; 7 positions match TRBD1. The CDR3 extends over 13 amino acids. V shed 10 bases, J shed 7 bases, and the junction held 9 bases outside the gene matches. Per germline, CDR1 ENHRY and CDR2 SYGVKD. The CDR3, as DNA: TGTGCCACTTCCGGGACAGTGGGTGAAAAACTGTTTTTT. It encodes CATSGTVGEKLFF.

This rearrangement joins TRBV2 to TRBJ1-6, with 10 bases identical to TRBD1. The CDR3 runs 16 residues. Trimming at V came to 7 bases and at J to 0 bases, leaving 3 bases not matched to a gene. Germline V CDR1 and CDR2: SNHLY, FYNNEI. CDR3 nucleotide sequence: TGTGCCAGCATAAGGGACAGGGGCTCCTATAATTCACCCCTCCACTTT. Its protein is CASIRDRGSYNSPLHF.

The chain is built from TRBV25-1 and TRBJ1-6; possibly TRBD1 for D (6 bases). V was trimmed by 10 bases and J by 12 bases, leaving 19 bases between them. The CDR3 spans 13 residues. Germline V lookup: CDR1 MGHDK, CDR2 SYGVNS. The CDR3 loop is CATSRGGVEPLHF. The CDR3 DNA reads as TGTGCCACGTCCAGGGGAGGGGTGGAACCCCTCCACTTT.

The rearrangement uses TRBV6-1 and TRBJ1-5; no firm D call. The CDR3 loop spans 14 amino acids. Between the trimmed V and J ends, which lost 5 bases and 1 base, there was a span of 9 bases. The germline CDR1 and CDR2 sequences are MNHNS and SASEGT. DNA for the CDR3: TGTGCCAGCAGTTCCGAGGTGAGCAATCAGCCCCAGCATTTT. Encoded protein: CASSSEVSNQPQHF.

The J gene is TRBJ2-5, the V gene TRBV5-1; 7 nucleotides match TRBD2. Losses at the gene ends were 2 bases for V and 5 bases for J; bases not matched to a gene: 9. This CDR3 spans 15 amino acids. Germline loops: CDR1 SGHRS, CDR2 YFSETQ. As DNA, the CDR3 is TGCGCCAGCAGCTTTGGCGCGGGAGTGGGCGAGACCCAGTACTTC. As protein: CASSFGAGVGETQYF.

The J gene is TRBJ1-1, the V gene TRBV9; 8 positions match TRBD1. The V segment lost 3 bases and the J segment 5 bases; nucleotides outside the gene matches: 6. This CDR3 comprises 14 residues. Per the germline V gene, CDR1 is SGDLS and CDR2 is YYNGEE. CDR3 nucleotide sequence: TGTGCCAGCAGCGACGGACAGGGAAGGACTGAAGCTTTCTTT. Its translation: CASSDGQGRTEAFF. Combining the CDR3 with reference TRBV9 and TRBJ1-1 gives the whole variable domain DSGVTQTPKHLITATGQRVTLRCSPRSGDLSVYWYQQSLDQGLQFLIQYYNGEERAKGNILERFSAQQFPDLHSELNLSSLELGDSALYFCASSDGQGRTEAFFGQGTRLTVV.

As for this clone: A much larger clone differs by one base, so this may be a read error. The chain links TRBV2 to TRBJ2-3; TRBD2 matches at 10 bases. The length of the CDR3 is 15 residues. The V gene end was trimmed by 4 bases and the J gene end by 1 base; junction bases not matched to a gene: 2. Per the germline V gene, CDR1 is SNHLY and CDR2 is FYNNEI. The CDR3 is CASSALAGGTDTQYF. The CDR3 DNA reads TGTGCCAGCAGTGCGCTAGCGGGGGGCACAGATACGCAGTATTTT.

The chain joins TRBV19 to TRBJ2-7, with a weak D call TRBD1 (5 bases). Trimming shortened V by 6 bases and J by 5 bases, and 17 bases separated the two germline ends. The CDR3 contains 14 residues. Germline assignment: CDR1 LNHDA and CDR2 SQIVND (reference sequence). The CDR3 reads CASRDFTRADEQYF. The CDR3 DNA reads TGTGCCAGTAGAGACTTCACCAGGGCGGACGAGCAGTACTTC. Drawing the rest from reference TRBV19 and TRBJ2-7, the complete variable domain is DGGITQSPKYLFRKEGQNVTLSCEQNLNHDAMYWYRQDPGQGLRLIYYSQIVNDFQKGDIAEGYSVSREKKESFPLTVTSAQKNPTAFYLCASRDFTRADEQYFGPGTRLTVT.

This chain connects TRBV2 to TRBJ1-1; 11 nucleotides line up with TRBD1. Per the germline V gene, CDR1 is SNHLY and CDR2 is FYNNEI. This CDR3 region has 14 residues. Germline trimming cut 6 bases from V and 6 bases from J; bases unmatched to any gene: 6. DNA of the CDR3: TGTGCCAGCAGCGGGGACAGGGGGACCTCTGAAGCTTTCTTT. Residues: CASSGDRGTSEAFF. Using reference TRBV2 and TRBJ1-1 for the parts outside the CDR3, the full variable domain is EPEVTQTPSHQVTQMGQEVILRCVPISNHLYFYWYRQILGQKVEFLVSFYNNEISEKSEIFDDQFSVERPDGSNFTLKIRSTKLEDSAMYFCASSGDRGTSEAFFGQGTRLTVV.

This clone was observed a single time. Written as DNA, the CDR3 is TGTGCCAGCAGCTTAGGGGGACTAGCGGGAAACCAAGAGACCCAGTACTTC. Residues: CASSLGGLAGNQETQYF. The chain employs TRBV7-2 and TRBJ2-5; 13 bases line up with TRBD2. V lost 1 base to trimming and J lost 0 bases; unmatched junction nucleotides: 2. Germline CDR1 and CDR2: SGHTA and FQGNSA. This CDR3 comprises 17 residues.

V usage is TRBV29-1 and J usage is TRBJ1-1, with TRBD1 identical over 8 bases. The V and J ends lost 5 bases and 6 bases, in that order; junction bases with no gene match: 14. Per germline, CDR1 SQVTM and CDR2 ANQGSEA. The CDR3 is 15 residues long. Here the CDR3 DNA reads TGCAGCGTTTATCGCCGGGACAGGCCTACGGCTGAAGCTTTCTTT. It is translated as CSVYRRDRPTAEAFF.